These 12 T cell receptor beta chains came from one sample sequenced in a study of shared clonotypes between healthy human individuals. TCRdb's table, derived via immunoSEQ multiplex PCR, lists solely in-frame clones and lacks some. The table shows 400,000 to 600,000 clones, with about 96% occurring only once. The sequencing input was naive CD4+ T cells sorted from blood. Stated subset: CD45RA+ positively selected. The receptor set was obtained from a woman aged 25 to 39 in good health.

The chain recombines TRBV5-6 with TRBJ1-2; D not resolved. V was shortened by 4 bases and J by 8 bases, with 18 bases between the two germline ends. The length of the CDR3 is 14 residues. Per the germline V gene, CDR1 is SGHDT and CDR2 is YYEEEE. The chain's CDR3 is CASSPRLGHRGYTF. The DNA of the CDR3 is TGTGCCAGCAGCCCCCGCTTAGGGCACCGCGGCTACACCTTC. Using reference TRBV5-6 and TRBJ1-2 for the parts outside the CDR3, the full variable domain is DAGVTQSPTHLIKTRGQQVTLRCSPKSGHDTVSWYQQALGQGPQFIFQYYEEEERQRGNFPDRFSGHQFPNYSSELNVNALLLGDSALYLCASSPRLGHRGYTFGSGTRLTVV.

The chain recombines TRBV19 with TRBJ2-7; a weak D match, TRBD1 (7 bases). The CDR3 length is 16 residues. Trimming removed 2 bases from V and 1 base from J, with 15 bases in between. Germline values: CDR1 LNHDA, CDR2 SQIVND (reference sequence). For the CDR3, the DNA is TGTGCCAGTAGTATAAGGCGGGACAGCCTTTCCTACGAGCAGTACTTC. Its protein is CASSIRRDSLSYEQYF.

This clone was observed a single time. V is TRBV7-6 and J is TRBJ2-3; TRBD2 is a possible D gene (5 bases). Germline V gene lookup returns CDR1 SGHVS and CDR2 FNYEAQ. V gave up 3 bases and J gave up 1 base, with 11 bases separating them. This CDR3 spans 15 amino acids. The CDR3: CASSFSPEGTDTQYF. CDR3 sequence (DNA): TGTGCCAGCAGCTTCTCCCCGGAGGGCACAGATACGCAGTATTTT.

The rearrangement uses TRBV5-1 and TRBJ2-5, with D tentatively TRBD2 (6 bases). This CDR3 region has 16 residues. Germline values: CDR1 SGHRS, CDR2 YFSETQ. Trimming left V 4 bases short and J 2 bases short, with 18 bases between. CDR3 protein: CASSGTPTPPQETQYF. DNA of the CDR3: TGCGCCAGCAGCGGGACTCCAACACCGCCTCAAGAGACCCAGTACTTC.

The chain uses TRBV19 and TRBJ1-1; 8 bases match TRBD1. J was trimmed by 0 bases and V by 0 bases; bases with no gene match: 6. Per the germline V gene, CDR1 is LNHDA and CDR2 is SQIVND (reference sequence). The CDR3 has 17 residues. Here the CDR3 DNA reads TGTGCCAGTAGTATAGATAGGACAGGGATCATGAACACTGAAGCTTTCTTT. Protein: CASSIDRTGIMNTEAFF.

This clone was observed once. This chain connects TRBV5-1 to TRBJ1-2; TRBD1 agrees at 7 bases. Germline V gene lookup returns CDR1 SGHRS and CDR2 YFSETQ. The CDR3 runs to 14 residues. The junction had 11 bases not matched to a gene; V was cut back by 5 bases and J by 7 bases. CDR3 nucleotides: TGCGCCAGCAGTAGACAGGGTGCGCAGAGTGGCTACACCTTC. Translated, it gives CASSRQGAQSGYTF.

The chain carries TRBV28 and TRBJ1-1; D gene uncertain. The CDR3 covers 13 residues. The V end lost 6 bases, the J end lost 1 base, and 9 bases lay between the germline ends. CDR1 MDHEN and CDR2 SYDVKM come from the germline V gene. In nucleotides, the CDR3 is TGTGCCAGCAGACAGCGCCCGAACACTGAAGCTTTCTTT. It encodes CASRQRPNTEAFF.

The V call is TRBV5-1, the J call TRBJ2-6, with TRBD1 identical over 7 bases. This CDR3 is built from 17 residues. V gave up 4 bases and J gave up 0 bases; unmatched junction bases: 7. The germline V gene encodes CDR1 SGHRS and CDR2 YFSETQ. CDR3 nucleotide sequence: TGCGCCAGCAGCCCGACAGGGCTCGCCTCTGGGGCCAACGTCCTGACTTTC. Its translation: CASSPTGLASGANVLTF.

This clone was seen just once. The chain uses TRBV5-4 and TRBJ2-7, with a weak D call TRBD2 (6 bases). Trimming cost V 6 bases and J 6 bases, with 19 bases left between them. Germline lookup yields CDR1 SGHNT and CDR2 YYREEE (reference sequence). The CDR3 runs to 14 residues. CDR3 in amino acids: CASTPRDPLGEQYF. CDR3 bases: TGTGCCAGCACCCCGCGGGACCCACTCGGCGAGCAGTACTTC.

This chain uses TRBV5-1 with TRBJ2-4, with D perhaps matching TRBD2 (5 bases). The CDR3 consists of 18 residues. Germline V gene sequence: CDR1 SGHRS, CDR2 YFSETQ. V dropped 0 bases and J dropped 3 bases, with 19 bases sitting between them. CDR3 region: CASSLGIGGIGVKNIQYF. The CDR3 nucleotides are TGCGCCAGCAGCTTGGGGATAGGCGGAATCGGGGTCAAAAACATTCAGTACTTC.

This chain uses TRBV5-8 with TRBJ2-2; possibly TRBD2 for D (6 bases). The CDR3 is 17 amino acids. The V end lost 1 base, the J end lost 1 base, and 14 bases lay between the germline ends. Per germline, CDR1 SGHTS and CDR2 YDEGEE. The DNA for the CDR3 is TGTGCCAGCAGCTTGACTGTCGGGGGTTTGAACACCGGGGAGCTGTTTTTT. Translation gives CASSLTVGGLNTGELFF.

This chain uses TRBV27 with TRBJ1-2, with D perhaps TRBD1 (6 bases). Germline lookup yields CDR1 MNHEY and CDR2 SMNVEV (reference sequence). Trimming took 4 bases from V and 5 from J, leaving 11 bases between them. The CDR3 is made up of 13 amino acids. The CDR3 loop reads CASSSQDRYGYTF. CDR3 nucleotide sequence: TGTGCCAGCAGTTCCCAGGACAGATATGGCTACACCTTC.